The sequence of this TCR beta chain was determined in a study of T cells in Graves' hyperthyroidism and ophthalmopathy. Turning to the study itself: Peripheral blood collection took place at initial diagnosis, before any treatment.

V lost 4 bases and J 7 bases, leaving 8 bases between the germline ends. Germline lookup yields CDR1 SGHDT and CDR2 YYEEEE. The CDR3 extends over 12 amino acids. RNA transcripts were the template for amplifying TCR beta CDR3 regions. First-round RT-PCR of the TCR CDR3 relied on the HTBI primer set. Via MiXCR, TCRdb re-called the multiplex PCR reads, giving one row per CDR3 protein. In the table there are hundreds of thousands of distinct CDR3 sequences, 14% of which are singletons. Hyperthyroidism, newly diagnosed and lasting under 2 months, affected patients aged 18 to 65. A remark on this clonotype: The antigen remains unidentified.

Study-level results: Ophthalmopathy onset followed model prediction by a median about six months.

This sequence originates from a woman aged 18-29 years with Graves' hyperthyroidism. The V call is TRBV5-6, the J call TRBJ1-4; D is unclear. Sequences were obtained from blood. Here the CDR3 DNA reads TGTGCCAGCAGCCGCCGGGCTGAAAAACTGTTTTTT. Translated, it gives CASSRRAEKLFF. Supplemented by reference TRBV5-6 and TRBJ1-4, the full variable domain reads DAGVTQSPTHLIKTRGQQVTLRCSPKSGHDTVSWYQQALGQGPQFIFQYYEEEERQRGNFPDRFSGHQFPNYSSELNVNALLLGDSALYLCASSRRAEKLFFGSGTQLSVL.